This T cell receptor beta chain was recovered during a study of T cell responses to AZD1222 COVID-19 vaccine. For the study at large: Pooling was applied to second doses at about 4 or about 12 weeks.

Trimming pared 2 bases from V and 0 bases from J, leaving 9 bases between. Germline values: CDR1 SGDLS, CDR2 YYNGEE. The CDR3 length is 15 residues. As for this clone: No antigen is known for it.

TCRdb's copy holds only in-frame clones and misses some; the assay was immunoSEQ multiplex PCR. The data show about 130,000 clones, more than 85% seen once. General observations from the study: Possibly, clonal diversity was underestimated; donors were largely white British and included more females. Among spike-specific TCRs, nearly half reportedly target unmutated variant regions. Regions 160-218 and 743-854 held dominance among vaccine-associated CD4 TCRs, which spanned spike.

The chain is built from TRBV9 and TRBJ2-1, with a weak D call TRBD2 (5 bases). Sequences were derived from peripheral blood, sampled on day 0 of AZD1222 vaccination. This receptor was taken from an adult in good health. The DNA of the CDR3 is TGTGCCAGCAGCGTCCGGGGTCCCTCCTACAATGAGCAGTTCTTC. This encodes CASSVRGPSYNEQFF. Full variable domain (rest looked up from reference TRBV9 and TRBJ2-1): DSGVTQTPKHLITATGQRVTLRCSPRSGDLSVYWYQQSLDQGLQFLIQYYNGEERAKGNILERFSAQQFPDLHSELNLSSLELGDSALYFCASSVRGPSYNEQFFGPGTRLTVL.